A selection of T cell receptor beta chains follows, all from one sample in a study of shared clonotypes between healthy human individuals. Sequencing used immunoSEQ multiplex PCR; TCRdb keeps in-frame clones, though not all of them. The profile shows a few million clones, around 95% of them singletons. What was sequenced was naive CD4+ T cells sorted from blood. These receptor sequences come from a man between 18 and 35 years old in good health. The CDR3 runs from the conserved cysteine through the conserved F or W. A D gene is named only where the DNA matches it firmly. A row's size may be missing; if present it is once, few, many or a size class.

v_gene: TRBV6-5; len: 13; j_gene: TRBJ2-2; d_gene: .; abundance: .; CDR3aa: CASMTGNTGELFF; CDR3nt: TGTGCCAGCATGACAGGGAACACCGGGGAGCTGTTTTTT
v_gene: TRBV2; len: 17; j_gene: TRBJ2-3; d_gene: TRBD2; abundance: .; CDR3aa: CASSPRPGGARTDTQYF; CDR3nt: TGTGCCAGCAGCCCACGCCCCGGGGGGGCGCGGACAGATACGCAGTATTTT
v_gene: TRBV6-5; len: 13; j_gene: TRBJ1-2; d_gene: TRBD1; abundance: .; CDR3aa: CASSLGTGDGYTF; CDR3nt: TGTGCCAGCAGCCTTGGGACAGGGGACGGCTACACCTTC
v_gene: TRBV21-1; len: 16; j_gene: TRBJ2-7; d_gene: .; abundance: .; CDR3aa: CASSNKAVGRGGEQYF; CDR3nt: TGTGCCAGCAGCAACAAAGCAGTGGGCAGGGGTGGGGAGCAGTACTTC
v_gene: TRBV4-1; len: 15; j_gene: TRBJ2-3; d_gene: TRBD2; abundance: .; CDR3aa: CASSQDPGLADTQYF; CDR3nt: TGCGCCAGCAGCCAAGATCCGGGACTAGCGGATACGCAGTATTTT
v_gene: TRBV7-9; len: 13; j_gene: TRBJ1-1; d_gene: .; abundance: .; CDR3aa: CASSYTPPTEAFF; CDR3nt: TGTGCCAGCAGCTATACTCCTCCCACTGAAGCTTTCTTT
v_gene: TRBV6-1; len: 15; j_gene: TRBJ2-1; d_gene: TRBD2; abundance: .; CDR3aa: CASRVLAESYNEQFF; CDR3nt: TGTGCCAGCAGGGTACTAGCGGAATCTTACAATGAGCAGTTCTTC
v_gene: TRBV7-3; len: 13; j_gene: TRBJ1-1; d_gene: .; abundance: .; CDR3aa: CASSATVNTEAFF; CDR3nt: TGTGCCAGCAGCGCTACAGTGAACACTGAAGCTTTCTTT
v_gene: TRBV11-2; len: 14; j_gene: TRBJ1-1; d_gene: .; abundance: .; CDR3aa: CASSFSYGNTEAFF; CDR3nt: TGTGCCAGCAGCTTTTCGTATGGGAACACTGAAGCTTTCTTT
v_gene: TRBV19; len: 14; j_gene: TRBJ2-7; d_gene: TRBD1; abundance: .; CDR3aa: CASSTNHGTGEQYF; CDR3nt: TGTGCCAGTAGTACGAACCACGGGACAGGCGAGCAGTACTTC
v_gene: TRBV19; len: 15; j_gene: TRBJ2-6; d_gene: .; abundance: .; CDR3aa: CASSIGRSGANVLTF; CDR3nt: TGTGCCAGTAGCATTGGGAGGTCTGGGGCCAACGTCCTGACTTTC
v_gene: TRBV30; len: 13; j_gene: TRBJ2-7; d_gene: TRBD2; abundance: .; CDR3aa: CARAGTSEYEQYF; CDR3nt: TGTGCCCGAGCCGGGACTAGCGAATACGAGCAGTACTTC
v_gene: TRBV6-1; len: 16; j_gene: TRBJ2-1; d_gene: TRBD2; abundance: .; CDR3aa: CASSGVGTSGLDEQFF; CDR3nt: TGTGCCAGCAGTGGTGTCGGGACTAGCGGATTGGATGAGCAGTTCTTC
v_gene: TRBV5-1; len: 14; j_gene: TRBJ1-3; d_gene: .; abundance: .; CDR3aa: CASSLEGTGNTIYF; CDR3nt: TGCGCCAGCAGCTTGGAAGGTACTGGAAACACCATATATTTT
v_gene: TRBV29-1; len: 11; j_gene: TRBJ2-5; d_gene: .; abundance: few; CDR3aa: CSVEQGETQYF; CDR3nt: TGCAGCGTTGAACAGGGGGAGACCCAGTACTTC